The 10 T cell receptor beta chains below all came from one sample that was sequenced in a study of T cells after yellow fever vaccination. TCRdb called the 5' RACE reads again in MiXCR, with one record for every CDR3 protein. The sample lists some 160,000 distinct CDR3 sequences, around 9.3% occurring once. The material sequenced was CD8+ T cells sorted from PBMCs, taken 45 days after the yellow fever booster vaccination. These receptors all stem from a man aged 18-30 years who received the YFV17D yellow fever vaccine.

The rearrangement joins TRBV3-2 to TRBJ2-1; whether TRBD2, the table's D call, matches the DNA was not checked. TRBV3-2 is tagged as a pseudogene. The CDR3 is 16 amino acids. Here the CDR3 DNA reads TGTGCCAGCAGCCTGAGGGGCCCGGTTCATCCCAATGAGCAGTTCTTC. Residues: CASSLRGPVHPNEQFF.

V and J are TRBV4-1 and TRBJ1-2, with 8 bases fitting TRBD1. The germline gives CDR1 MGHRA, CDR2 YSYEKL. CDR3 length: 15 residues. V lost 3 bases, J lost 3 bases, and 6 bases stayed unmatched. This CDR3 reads CASSHQGAGDYGYTF. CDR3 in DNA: TGCGCCAGCAGCCACCAGGGGGCCGGGGACTATGGCTACACCTTC.

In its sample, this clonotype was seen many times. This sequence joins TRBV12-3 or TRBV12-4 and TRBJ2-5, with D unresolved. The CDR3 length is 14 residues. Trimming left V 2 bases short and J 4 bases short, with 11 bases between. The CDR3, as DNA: TGTGCCAGCAGTTTAACCAGGTCGTCAGAGACCCAGTACTTC. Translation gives CASSLTRSSETQYF.

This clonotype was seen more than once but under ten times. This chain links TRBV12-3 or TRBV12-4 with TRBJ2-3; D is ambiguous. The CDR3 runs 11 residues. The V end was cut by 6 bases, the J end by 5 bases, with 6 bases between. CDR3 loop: CASRTGDTQYF. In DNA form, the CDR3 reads TGTGCCAGCAGGACGGGAGATACGCAGTATTTT.

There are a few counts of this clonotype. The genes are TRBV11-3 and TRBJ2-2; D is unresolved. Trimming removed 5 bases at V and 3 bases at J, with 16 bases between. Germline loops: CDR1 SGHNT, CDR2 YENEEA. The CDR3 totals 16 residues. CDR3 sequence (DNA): TGTGCCAGCAGCGTCCGGCGACCCCTGTACACCGGGGAGCTGTTTTTT. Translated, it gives CASSVRRPLYTGELFF.

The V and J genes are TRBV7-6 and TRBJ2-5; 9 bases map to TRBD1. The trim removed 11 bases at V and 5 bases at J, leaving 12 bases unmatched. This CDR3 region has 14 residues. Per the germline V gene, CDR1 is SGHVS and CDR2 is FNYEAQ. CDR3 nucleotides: TGTGCCTCCCTCGGGGGGACAGGGCACGAGACCCAGTACTTC. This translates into CASLGGTGHETQYF.

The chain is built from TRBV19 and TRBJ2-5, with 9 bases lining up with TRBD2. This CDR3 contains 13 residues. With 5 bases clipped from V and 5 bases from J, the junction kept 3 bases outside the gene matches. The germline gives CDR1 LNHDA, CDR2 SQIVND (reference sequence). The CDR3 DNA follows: TGTGCCAGTAGTTCCCTAGCGGGGGAGACCCAGTACTTC. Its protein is CASSSLAGETQYF.

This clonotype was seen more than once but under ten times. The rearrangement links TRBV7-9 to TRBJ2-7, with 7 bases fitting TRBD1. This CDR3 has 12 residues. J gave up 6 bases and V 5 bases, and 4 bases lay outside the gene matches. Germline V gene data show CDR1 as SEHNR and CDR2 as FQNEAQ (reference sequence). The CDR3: CASSPPGGEQYV. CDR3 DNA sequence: TGTGCCAGCAGCCCACCAGGGGGCGAGCAGTACGTC.

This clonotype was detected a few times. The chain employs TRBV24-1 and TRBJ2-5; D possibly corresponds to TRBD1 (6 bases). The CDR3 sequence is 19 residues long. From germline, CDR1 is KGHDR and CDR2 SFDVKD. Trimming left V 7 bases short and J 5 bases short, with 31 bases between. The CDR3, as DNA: TGTGCCACCAGCGAACGAGGGATCAGGGCTGGAGTAAGGGGGGAGACCCAGTACTTC. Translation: CATSERGIRAGVRGETQYF.

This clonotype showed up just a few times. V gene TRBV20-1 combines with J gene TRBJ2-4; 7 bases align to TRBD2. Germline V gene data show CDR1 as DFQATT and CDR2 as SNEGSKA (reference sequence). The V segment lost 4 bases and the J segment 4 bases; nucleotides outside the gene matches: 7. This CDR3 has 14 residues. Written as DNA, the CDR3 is TGCAGTGCTACGGGCCGGGGACTAAAAAACATTCAGTACTTC. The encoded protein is CSATGRGLKNIQYF.